A selection of T cell receptor beta chains follows, all from one sample in a study of metastatic and nonmetastatic thyroid tumors. TCRdb re-called the PCR reads through MiXCR. The sample has 91,000 or so clones; more than 9.5% are singletons. Sequences were obtained from blood. Every receptor here comes from a female donor with papillary thyroid cancer or a benign thyroid nodule (not recorded which). Some clones in this sample may be carry-over from other donors' samples. CDR3s include the opening cysteine and the closing phenylalanine or tryptophan. D genes are given only for firm matches. A row's size may be missing; if present it is once, few, many or a size class.

D,size,V,J,CDR3,DNA
TRBD1,many,TRBV19,TRBJ1-5,CASSTTGGSNQPQHF,TGTGCCAGTAGTACGACAGGGGGGAGCAATCAGCCCCAGCATTTT
.,many,TRBV30,TRBJ2-1,CAWSVTIGEQFF,TGTGCCTGGAGTGTAACCATAGGGGAGCAGTTCTTC
.,many,TRBV2,TRBJ2-7,CASSKLTYEQYF,TGTGCCAGCAGCAAGTTAACCTACGAGCAGTACTTC
.,.,TRBV28,TRBJ1-6,CASISGDPPLHF,TGTGCCAGCATTTCAGGGGATCCACCCCTCCACTTT
.,many,TRBV20-1,TRBJ2-3,CSASSAGSTDTQYF,TGCAGTGCTAGTTCGGCGGGGAGCACAGATACGCAGTATTTT
.,many,TRBV27,TRBJ1-6,CASSYSGPGALHF,TGTGCCAGCAGTTACAGCGGCCCCGGGGCCCTCCACTTT
.,.,TRBV20-1,TRBJ1-1,CSARLAAIGDATEAFF,TGCAGTGCTAGACTTGCAGCAATTGGGGATGCTACTGAAGCTTTCTTT
TRBD2,many,TRBV13,TRBJ2-3,CASSLDRLADGDTQYF,TGTGCCAGCAGTCTAGACCGTCTAGCGGATGGAGATACGCAGTATTTT
TRBD2,many,TRBV18,TRBJ2-3,CASSPLAGETQSQYF,TGTGCCAGCTCACCGCTAGCGGGAGAGACCCAATCGCAGTATTTT
TRBD1,many,TRBV7-8,TRBJ1-5,CASSLAWTGSNQPQHF,TGTGCCAGCAGCTTAGCTTGGACAGGTTCGAATCAGCCCCAGCATTTT
.,many,TRBV20-1,TRBJ1-2,CSARRGGPNYGYTF,TGCAGTGCTAGAAGGGGTGGCCCTAACTATGGCTACACCTTC
.,few,TRBV19,TRBJ1-6,CASSIGESSPLHF,TGTGCCAGTAGTATTGGGGAGAGTTCACCACTCCACTTT
TRBD2,many,TRBV6-1,TRBJ2-3,CASSFETSGRGTQYF,TGTGCCAGCAGCTTCGAAACTAGCGGGAGGGGTACGCAGTATTTT
.,many,TRBV3-1,TRBJ2-2,CASSQLASRELFF,TGTGCCAGCAGCCAACTAGCGAGCCGGGAGCTGTTTTTT
TRBD1,few,TRBV5-4,TRBJ1-2,CASSRTGQRGYTF,TGTGCCAGCAGCAGAACGGGACAGCGGGGCTACACCTTC
.,many,TRBV28,TRBJ1-2,CASSTTVFYGYTF,TGTGCCAGCAGTACGACAGTTTTCTATGGCTACACCTTC
.,many,TRBV5-1,TRBJ2-1,CASSKGNSLNEQFF,TGCGCCAGCTCCAAAGGTAATTCCCTCAATGAGCAGTTCTTC
.,many,TRBV3-1,TRBJ2-7,CASSPRQTYEQYF,TGTGCCAGCAGCCCCAGACAGACCTACGAGCAGTACTTC
.,many,TRBV4-2,TRBJ2-7,CASSHSEAYEQYF,TGTGCCAGCAGTCACTCCGAGGCCTACGAGCAGTACTTC
.,many,TRBV7-9,TRBJ2-7,CASSSVVDEQYF,TGTGCCAGCAGCTCAGTTGTCGACGAGCAGTACTTC
.,many,TRBV13,TRBJ1-2,CASTHTSDKGLYGYTF,TGTGCCAGCACCCACACATCGGACAAGGGGTTATATGGCTACACCTTC
.,many,TRBV27,TRBJ1-2,CASRFTGANYGYTF,TGTGCCAGCAGGTTTACCGGGGCTAACTATGGCTACACCTTC
TRBD1,few,TRBV29-1,TRBJ2-5,CIVVLGQYQDTQYF,TGCATCGTTGTACTGGGACAGTACCAAGATACCCAGTACTTC
.,many,TRBV19,TRBJ2-3,CASSIGAGRTDTQYF,TGTGCCAGTAGTATAGGAGCCGGGCGCACAGATACGCAGTATTTT
.,.,TRBV6-1,TRBJ1-1,CASSEAPQKLGLLNEAFF,TGTGCCAGCAGTGAAGCCCCACAGAAGTTAGGCCTGTTGAATGAAGCTTTCTTT
.,many,TRBV28,TRBJ2-7,CASSSLGNRDEQYF,TGTGCCAGCAGTTCCCTGGGAAACAGGGACGAGCAGTACTTC
.,.,TRBV11-1,TRBJ2-6,CASSLPSGSGGANVLTF,TGTGCCAGCAGCCTACCGTCGGGCAGTGGCGGTGCCAACGTCCTGACTTTC
TRBD2,.,TRBV25-1,TRBJ2-1,CASSEYSGGGNEQFF,TGTGCCAGCAGTGAATATAGCGGGGGGGGAAATGAGCAGTTCTTC
.,.,TRBV20-1,TRBJ2-7,CSARTPGQGGYEQYF,TGCAGTGCTAGAACTCCAGGGCAGGGTGGGTACGAGCAGTACTTC
TRBD1,many,TRBV3-1,TRBJ2-7,CASSQGSGGDQYF,TGTGCCAGCAGCCAAGGTTCAGGGGGTGATCAGTACTTC
.,many,TRBV12-3/TRBV12-4,TRBJ2-7,CASSPASTLAEQYF,TGTGCCAGCAGCCCGGCCTCGACCCTGGCCGAGCAGTACTTC
TRBD1,.,TRBV6-4,TRBJ1-1,CASNSGTGVFKTEAFF,TGTGCCAGCAATAGCGGGACAGGGGTCTTTAAGACTGAAGCTTTCTTT
.,many,TRBV30,TRBJ2-7,CAWSVSGPYEQYF,TGTGCCTGGAGTGTATCAGGGCCCTACGAGCAGTACTTC
.,once,TRBV20-1,TRBJ1-1,CSATYPRGNTEAFF,TGCAGTGCTACCTATCCCAGGGGGAACACTGAAGCTTTCTTT
TRBD1,many,TRBV18,TRBJ1-1,CASSEDRAGTEAFF,TGTGCCAGCTCAGAAGACAGGGCGGGGACTGAAGCTTTCTTT
.,many,TRBV7-2,TRBJ2-2,CASSFHIGGGNTGELFF,TGTGCCAGCAGCTTCCATATCGGAGGGGGGAACACCGGGGAGCTGTTTTTT
TRBD1,many,TRBV5-1,TRBJ2-1,CASSPENRGHNEQFF,TGCGCCAGCAGCCCAGAGAACAGGGGCCACAATGAGCAGTTCTTC
.,many,TRBV10-3,TRBJ1-1,CAISGVNTEAFF,TGTGCCATCTCCGGGGTGAACACTGAAGCTTTCTTT